Listed below are T cell receptor beta chains from one sample, sequenced in a study of somatic mutations in cytotoxic T cells in rheumatoid arthritis. Measured with immunoSEQ multiplex PCR; TCRdb has only the in-frame clones, and not every one. The sample records over 20,000 clones, about 81% being singletons. Sequenced: CD8+ T cells sorted from blood. The receptors here all came from a man aged 45-65 years in good health. CDR3s include the opening cysteine and the closing phenylalanine or tryptophan. The order of the fields is V gene, clone size, CDR3 protein. Size is omitted from some rows. Given values are once, few, many or a class for expanded clones.

v_gene: TRBV5-1
abundance: -
CDR3aa: CASSKGTGDYGYTF

v_gene: TRBV4-2
abundance: -
CDR3aa: CASSQTRDWNNEQFF

v_gene: TRBV11-3
abundance: -
CDR3aa: CASSLELAGSGYNEQFF

v_gene: TRBV15
abundance: -
CDR3aa: CATTQDRAYEQYF

v_gene: TRBV7-9
abundance: -
CDR3aa: CASSFERQGGNEQFF

v_gene: TRBV11-3
abundance: -
CDR3aa: CASTQTGADTGELFF

v_gene: TRBV15
abundance: -
CDR3aa: CATSSPQGRAYEQFF

v_gene: TRBV6-1
abundance: -
CDR3aa: CASTPGQGAYGYTF

v_gene: TRBV27
abundance: -
CDR3aa: CASSPALGARSYTF

v_gene: TRBV7-9
abundance: -
CDR3aa: CASSRSNQPQHF

v_gene: TRBV4-1
abundance: few
CDR3aa: CASSQGPVNQPQHF

v_gene: TRBV7-9
abundance: -
CDR3aa: CASAAGGPDEQYF

v_gene: TRBV6-7
abundance: -
CDR3aa: CASSYSVTGQGLSGNTIYF

v_gene: TRBV7-9
abundance: -
CDR3aa: CASSFPGQGHSGANVLTF

v_gene: TRBV30
abundance: -
CDR3aa: CAWTARGRGFSGANVLTF

v_gene: TRBV5-5
abundance: -
CDR3aa: CASSLVWPGGSAYEQYF

v_gene: TRBV28
abundance: -
CDR3aa: CASSPQRERLNEQFF

v_gene: TRBV9
abundance: -
CDR3aa: CASSVGQGIYQPQHF

v_gene: TRBV7-6
abundance: -
CDR3aa: CASSTLPGQAKAGELFF

v_gene: TRBV7-8
abundance: -
CDR3aa: CASSPGGGQLISLHF

v_gene: TRBV5-8
abundance: -
CDR3aa: CASSLGERQGNEKLFF

v_gene: TRBV11-2
abundance: -
CDR3aa: CASSLDAPGVDRYEQYF

v_gene: TRBV5-1
abundance: -
CDR3aa: CASSPGGYEQFF

v_gene: TRBV9
abundance: -
CDR3aa: CASSVERTRAPDTQYF

v_gene: TRBV6-6
abundance: -
CDR3aa: CASSYGAGTWEAFF

v_gene: TRBV4-2
abundance: -
CDR3aa: CASSPSTIGTGELFF

v_gene: TRBV10-3
abundance: once
CDR3aa: CAISDPDRGLTNEKLFF

v_gene: TRBV7-6
abundance: few
CDR3aa: CASSLREQGGTEAFF

v_gene: TRBV7-9
abundance: few
CDR3aa: CASSIQRDEQYF

v_gene: TRBV6-1
abundance: -
CDR3aa: CASSEAGTYEQYF

v_gene: TRBV21-1
abundance: -
CDR3aa: CASRDTSTQETQYF

v_gene: TRBV10-3
abundance: -
CDR3aa: CAIRDQASGIYNEQFF

v_gene: TRBV9
abundance: once
CDR3aa: CASSEEGRGSSEQYF

v_gene: TRBV5-6
abundance: -
CDR3aa: CASSARDRAYNEQFF

v_gene: TRBV7-2
abundance: -
CDR3aa: CASSLAGQPRPGNTIYF

v_gene: TRBV27
abundance: once
CDR3aa: CASSPGAGGTRDTQYF

v_gene: TRBV7-9
abundance: -
CDR3aa: CASSLAGLAKGGELFF

v_gene: TRBV30
abundance: once
CDR3aa: CAWTKYVANYGYTF

v_gene: TRBV29-1
abundance: -
CDR3aa: CSVEIASGTYEQYF

v_gene: TRBV4-2
abundance: -
CDR3aa: CASSQPQLAGGVYEQYF

v_gene: TRBV5-5
abundance: -
CDR3aa: CASSLDGTRSYEAFF

v_gene: TRBV10-1
abundance: -
CDR3aa: CASSRDSYEQYF

v_gene: TRBV10-3
abundance: few
CDR3aa: CAISEPGQVGKRAFF

v_gene: TRBV9
abundance: -
CDR3aa: CASSVVETGFNTGELFF

v_gene: TRBV7-9
abundance: -
CDR3aa: CASSLEGGEAYNEQFF

v_gene: TRBV10-3
abundance: -
CDR3aa: CAISDQPLTSGYNEQFF

v_gene: TRBV4-2
abundance: -
CDR3aa: CASSATDTQYF

v_gene: TRBV11-2
abundance: -
CDR3aa: CASSPGLRGLETQYF

v_gene: TRBV6-5
abundance: -
CDR3aa: CASSYINEQYF

v_gene: TRBV4-1
abundance: -
CDR3aa: CASSQRTGNQPQHF

v_gene: TRBV2
abundance: -
CDR3aa: CASTGTGAHEQFF

v_gene: TRBV18
abundance: -
CDR3aa: CASSPPTGVGAYEQYF

v_gene: TRBV7-2
abundance: few
CDR3aa: CASSLGPTEAFF